This section outlines one T cell receptor beta chain sequence together with its context. Its matching antigen is unknown. This CDR3 is built from 16 residues. Trimming removed 3 bases at V and 2 bases at J, with 14 bases between. In germline, CDR1 is LNHDA, CDR2 SQIVND (reference sequence). This record comes from a study of OX40 agonist ivuxolimab in advanced cancers. Study as a whole: Males comprised 82.7% of the group, whose mean age was approximately 62 years (range roughly 23 to 90). Three patients, one with hepatocellular carcinoma and two with cutaneous melanoma, achieved partial responses. Study results and caveats: The study found that CD8+ T cells averaged more expanded clones than CD4+.

The investigators sampled blood at baseline, at cycle 4 day 1, and at cycle 7 day 1. The repertoire was sequenced with immunoSEQ multiplex PCR; TCRdb's copy has only in-frame clones and lacks some. The sample carries over 20,000 clones, around four fifths recorded once. This sequence joins TRBV19 and TRBJ1-5; possibly TRBD1 for D (6 bases). The source was CD4+ or CD8+ T cells sorted from blood, collected in a trial of the OX40 agonist ivuxolimab. This receptor was taken from an adult with an advanced solid tumor such as melanoma, head and neck, liver or kidney cancer. The CDR3: CASSMRTGFRNQPQHF. The CDR3 DNA reads TGTGCCAGTAGTATGCGCACAGGGTTTCGCAATCAGCCCCAGCATTTT.